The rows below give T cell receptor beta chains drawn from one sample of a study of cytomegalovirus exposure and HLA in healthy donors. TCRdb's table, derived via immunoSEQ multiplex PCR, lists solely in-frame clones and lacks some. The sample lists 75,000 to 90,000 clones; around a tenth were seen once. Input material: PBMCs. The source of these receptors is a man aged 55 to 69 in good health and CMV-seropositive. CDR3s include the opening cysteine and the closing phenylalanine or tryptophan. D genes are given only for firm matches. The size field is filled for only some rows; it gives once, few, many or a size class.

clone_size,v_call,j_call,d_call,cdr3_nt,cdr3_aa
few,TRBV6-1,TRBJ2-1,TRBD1,TGTGCCAGCAGTGAATTCCAGGTGGGGACAGGGGGCAATGAGCAGTTCTTC,CASSEFQVGTGGNEQFF
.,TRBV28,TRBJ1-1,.,TGTGCCAGCAGTAAACTACAGGGTTTCCCTGAAGCTTTCTTT,CASSKLQGFPEAFF
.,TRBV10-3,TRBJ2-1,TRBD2,TGTGCCATCACCCGCGAGGCGGGAGGGAACAATGAGCAGTTCTTC,CAITREAGGNNEQFF
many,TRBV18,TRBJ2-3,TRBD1,TGTGCCAGCTCATCATACCGACAGGGTTTAAGCACAGATACGCAGTATTTT,CASSSYRQGLSTDTQYF
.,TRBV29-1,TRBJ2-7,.,TGCAGCGCCGAGGGCCAGATAGGAAGGGAGCAGTACTTC,CSAEGQIGREQYF
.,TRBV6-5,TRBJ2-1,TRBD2,TGTGCCAGCAGTTACAGCGGGAGCTCGGTCAATGAGCAGTTCTTC,CASSYSGSSVNEQFF
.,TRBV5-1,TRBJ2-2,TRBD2,TGCGCCAGCAGCTTGGTGCGAGGTCTAGCGGGAGGGCCACCCACCGGGGAGCTGTTTTTT,CASSLVRGLAGGPPTGELFF
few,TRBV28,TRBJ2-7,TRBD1,TGTGCCAGCACCCGGGAACAGGGGAGCTACGAGCAGTACTTC,CASTREQGSYEQYF
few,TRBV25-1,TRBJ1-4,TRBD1,TGTGCCAGCAGTGGACCACGGGGACAGGGCCGGGAAAAACTGTTTTTT,CASSGPRGQGREKLFF
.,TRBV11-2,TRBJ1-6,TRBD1,TGTGCCAGCAGCCTCCGGGGACAGGCATCCTATAATTCACCCCTCCACTTT,CASSLRGQASYNSPLHF
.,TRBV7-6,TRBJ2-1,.,TGTGCCAGCAGCTTGGGCCGGAACAATGAGCAGTTCTTC,CASSLGRNNEQFF
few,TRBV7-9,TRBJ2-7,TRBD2,TGTGCCAGCAGCTTAGACAGCGGGAGGAGGAACGAGCAGTACTTC,CASSLDSGRRNEQYF
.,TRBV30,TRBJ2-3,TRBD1,TGTGCCTGGAGGTACAGGGGAAGCGTGGGAAGAACAGATACGCAGTATTTT,CAWRYRGSVGRTDTQYF
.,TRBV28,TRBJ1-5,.,TGTGCCAGCAGAATTCCGAGCAATCAGCCCCAGCATTTT,CASRIPSNQPQHF
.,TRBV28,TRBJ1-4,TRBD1,TGTGCCAGCAGTACCTCGACAGGGCGGGTTTTT,CASSTSTGRVF
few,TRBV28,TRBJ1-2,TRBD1,TGTGCCAGCAGAAGACCACCCCGGGACAGTACCTTC,CASRRPPRDSTF
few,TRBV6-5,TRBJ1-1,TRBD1,TGTGCCAGCTGCGATACAGGGGAATGGACTGAAGCTTTCTTT,CASCDTGEWTEAFF
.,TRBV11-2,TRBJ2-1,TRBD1,TGTGCCAGCAGCTTAGGGGCAGGGGGTAACAATGAGCAGTTCTTC,CASSLGAGGNNEQFF
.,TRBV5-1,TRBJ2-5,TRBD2,TGCGCCAGCAGCCCGACTAGCGGGGAACAAGAGACCCAGTACTTC,CASSPTSGEQETQYF
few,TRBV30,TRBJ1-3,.,TGTGCCTGGAGTGTTCGCGGGACCTCTGGAAACACCATATATTTT,CAWSVRGTSGNTIYF
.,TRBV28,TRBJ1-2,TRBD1,TGTGCCAGCAGCGTCTTTTCCGGGACAGGGACCGGCTACACCTTC,CASSVFSGTGTGYTF
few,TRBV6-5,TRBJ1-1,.,TGTGCCAGCAGTTACGGGATGATGGGCGGACTTGAAGCTTTCTTT,CASSYGMMGGLEAFF
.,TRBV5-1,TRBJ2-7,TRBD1,TGCGCCAGCAGCTCACTACTGCCGGACAGGCCCTACGCCTACGAGCAGTACTTC,CASSSLLPDRPYAYEQYF
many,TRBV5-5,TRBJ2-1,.,TGTGCCAGCAGCTTTCTGGGCCCCATGATTGACAATGAGCAGTTCTTC,CASSFLGPMIDNEQFF
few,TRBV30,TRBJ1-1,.,TGTGCCTGGAGGACAGCTCTCCCAAACACTGAAGCTTTCTTT,CAWRTALPNTEAFF
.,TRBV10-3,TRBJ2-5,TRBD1,TGTGCCATCAGTGAGGGGACAGGTCAAGAGACCCAGTACTTC,CAISEGTGQETQYF
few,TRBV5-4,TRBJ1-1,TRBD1,TGTGACAGCAGCTGGGCTCCGGGACAGAATCCAACTGAAGCTTTCTTT,CDSSWAPGQNPTEAFF
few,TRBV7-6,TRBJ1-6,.,TGTGCCAGCAGCTCAATGACAGAGCTTAGTTCACCCCTCCACTTT,CASSSMTELSSPLHF
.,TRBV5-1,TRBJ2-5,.,TGCGCCAGCAGCTTGGGTTCGACAGGGAGGGAGACCCAGTACTTC,CASSLGSTGRETQYF
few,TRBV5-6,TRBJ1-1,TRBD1,TGTGCCAGCAGCTCTCACAGGGGGCAGAGCACTGAAGCTTTCTTT,CASSSHRGQSTEAFF
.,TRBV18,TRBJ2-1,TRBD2,TGTGCCAGCTCACCGCTTCGGACTAGCGGGAGTGATGAGCAGTTCTTC,CASSPLRTSGSDEQFF